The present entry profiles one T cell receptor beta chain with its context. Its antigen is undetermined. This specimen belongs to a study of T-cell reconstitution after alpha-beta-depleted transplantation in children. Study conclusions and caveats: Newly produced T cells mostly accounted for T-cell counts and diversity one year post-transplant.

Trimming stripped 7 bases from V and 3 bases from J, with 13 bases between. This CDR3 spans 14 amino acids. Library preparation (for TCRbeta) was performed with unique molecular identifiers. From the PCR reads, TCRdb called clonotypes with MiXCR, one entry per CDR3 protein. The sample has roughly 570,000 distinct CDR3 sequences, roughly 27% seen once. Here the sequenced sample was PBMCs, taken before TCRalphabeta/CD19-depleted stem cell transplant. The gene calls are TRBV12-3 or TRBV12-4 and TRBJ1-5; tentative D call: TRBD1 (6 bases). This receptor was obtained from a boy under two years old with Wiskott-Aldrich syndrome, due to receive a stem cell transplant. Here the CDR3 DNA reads TGTGCCAGCACAGGGGACGGAACCAATCAGCCCCAGCATTTT. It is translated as CASTGDGTNQPQHF.